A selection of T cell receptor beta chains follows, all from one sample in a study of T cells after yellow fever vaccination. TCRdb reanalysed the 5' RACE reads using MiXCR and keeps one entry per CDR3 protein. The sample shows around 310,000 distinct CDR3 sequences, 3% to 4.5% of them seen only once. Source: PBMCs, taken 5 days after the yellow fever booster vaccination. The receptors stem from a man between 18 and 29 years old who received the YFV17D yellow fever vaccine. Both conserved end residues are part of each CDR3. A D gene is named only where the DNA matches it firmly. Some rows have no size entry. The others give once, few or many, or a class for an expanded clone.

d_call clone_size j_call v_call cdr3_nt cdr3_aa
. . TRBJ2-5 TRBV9 TGTGCCAGCAGCGCGGGACTCCATCAAGAGACCCAGTACTTC CASSAGLHQETQYF
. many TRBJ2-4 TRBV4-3 TGCGCCAGCAGCCAGTCCGACATGGGGAGGAGCATTCAGTACTTC CASSQSDMGRSIQYF
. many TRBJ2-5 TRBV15 TGTGCCACCAGCAGAGATTTGGGGGCAGAGACCCAGTACTTC CATSRDLGAETQYF
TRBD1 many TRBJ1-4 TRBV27 TGTGCCAGCAGTTACTCGACAGGGGCGGCGGCTAATGAAAAACTGTTTTTT CASSYSTGAAANEKLFF
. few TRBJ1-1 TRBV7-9 TGTGCCAGCAGCGTGAAAACCGGACGTGCGAACACTGAAGCTTTCTTT CASSVKTGRANTEAFF
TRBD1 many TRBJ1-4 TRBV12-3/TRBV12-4 TGTGCCAGCAGTAGACGACAGGGCGGTAGTGAAAAACTGTTTTTT CASSRRQGGSEKLFF
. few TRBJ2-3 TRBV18 TGTGCCAGCTCACCGGGGCCCGGGGATACGCAGTATTTT CASSPGPGDTQYF
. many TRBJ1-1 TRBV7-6 TGTGCCAGCAGCCGTATGGGGGAGAGCACTGAAGCTTTCTTT CASSRMGESTEAFF
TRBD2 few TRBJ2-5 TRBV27 TGTGCCAGCAGTCCGGGACTAGCGGGCCTTTACCAAGAGACCCAGTACTTC CASSPGLAGLYQETQYF
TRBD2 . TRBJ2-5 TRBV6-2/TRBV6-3 TGTGCCAGCAGTTCCGCGACTAGCGAGGAGACCCAGTACTTC CASSSATSEETQYF
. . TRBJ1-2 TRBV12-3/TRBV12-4 TGTGCCAGCAGTTCTGATCCCGTCGGCTATGGCTACACCTTC CASSSDPVGYGYTF
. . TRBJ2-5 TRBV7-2 TGTGCCAGCAGCTTCCCGGGAGGGAGGGGGCTTGTGAAGACCCAGTACTTC CASSFPGGRGLVKTQYF
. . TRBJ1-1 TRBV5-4 TGTGCCAGCAGCTTTCAGGGGACGGGCACTGAAGCTTTCTTT CASSFQGTGTEAFF
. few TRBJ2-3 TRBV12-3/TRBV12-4 TGTGCCAGCAGCCCAAGGAAGGGGCTGGCAGATACGCAGTATTTT CASSPRKGLADTQYF
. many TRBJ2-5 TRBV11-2 TGTGCCAGCAGCTTAGATGGGTCACCAATTGAGACCCAGTACTTC CASSLDGSPIETQYF
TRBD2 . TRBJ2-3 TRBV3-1 TGTGCCAGCAGCCAAGTAGCGGGGACCACAGATACGCAGTATTTT CASSQVAGTTDTQYF
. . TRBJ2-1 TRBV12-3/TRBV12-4 TGTGCCAGCCGGACACGGGTCGGGGGCTACAATGAGCAGTTCTTC CASRTRVGGYNEQFF
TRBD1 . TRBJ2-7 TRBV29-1 TGCAGCGTGATGACAGGGGAGACCTACGAGCAGTACTTC CSVMTGETYEQYF
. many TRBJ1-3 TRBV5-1 TGCGCCAGCAGCTTGGCCAGGGAAGACACCATATATTTT CASSLAREDTIYF
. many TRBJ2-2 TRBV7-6 TGTGCCAGCAGTCTTCAAGGGGGGCGAAGGAACACCGGGGAGCTGTTTTTT CASSLQGGRRNTGELFF
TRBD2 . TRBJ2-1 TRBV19 TGTGCCAGTAGAATAGCGGGGGTCTACAATGAGCAGTTCTTC CASRIAGVYNEQFF
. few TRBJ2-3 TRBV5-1 TGCGCCAGCAGCTTCAGTCAGAACCCTAGCACAGATACGCAGTATTTT CASSFSQNPSTDTQYF
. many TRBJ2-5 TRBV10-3 TGTGCCATCAGTGGGGGGGACCAAGAGACCCAGTACTTC CAISGGDQETQYF
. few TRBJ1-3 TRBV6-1 TGTGCCAGCAGTGAAGCTGGCCCTACCGGAAACACCATATATTTT CASSEAGPTGNTIYF
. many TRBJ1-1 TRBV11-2 TGTGCCAGCAGCTTAGTGGGTCAGGGGAACACTGAAGCTTTCTTT CASSLVGQGNTEAFF
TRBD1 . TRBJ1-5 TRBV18 TGTGCCAGCTCAAAGGGACAGACTAATCAGCCCCAGCATTTT CASSKGQTNQPQHF
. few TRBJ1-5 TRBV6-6 TGTGCCAGCAGTGGGGACAAGGATCAGCCCCAGCATTTT CASSGDKDQPQHF
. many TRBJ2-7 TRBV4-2 TGTGCCAGCAGCCCTCTGCAGGGGAGATCCTACGAGCAGTACTTC CASSPLQGRSYEQYF
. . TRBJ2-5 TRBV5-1 TGCGCCAGCGGAACACAGGGCCAGGAGACCCAGTACTTC CASGTQGQETQYF
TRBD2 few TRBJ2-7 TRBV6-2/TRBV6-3 TGTGCCAGCGGTCTAGCGGGCTCCTACGAGCAGTACTTC CASGLAGSYEQYF
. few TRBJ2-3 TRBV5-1 TGCGCCAGCAGTCCGGTGGGCGGAATCACAGATACGCAGTATTTT CASSPVGGITDTQYF
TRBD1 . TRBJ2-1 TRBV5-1 TGCGCCAGCAGCTTGAGGACCGGGACAGGAGTAAGGTATGAGCAGTTCTTC CASSLRTGTGVRYEQFF
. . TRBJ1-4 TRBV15 TGTGCCACCAGCAGAGATGTTGGAGGGGATGAAAAACTGTTTTTT CATSRDVGGDEKLFF
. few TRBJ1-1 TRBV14 TGTGCCAGCAGCCAAGGAAAAGGGCTTAGGAACACTGAAGCTTTCTTT CASSQGKGLRNTEAFF
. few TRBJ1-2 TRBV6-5 TGTGCCAGCAGAGGAACAGGCTCGGTTGGCTACACCTTC CASRGTGSVGYTF
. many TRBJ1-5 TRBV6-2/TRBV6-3 TGTGCCAGCAGTTACTCGCTCTTTGGGACAAAGGTGGATCAGCCCCAGCATTTT CASSYSLFGTKVDQPQHF
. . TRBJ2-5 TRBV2 TGTGCCAGCAGTGAAGCGCCGGGACAACCGCAAGAGACCCAGTACTTC CASSEAPGQPQETQYF
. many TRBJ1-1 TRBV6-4 TGTGCCAGCAGTGAAGGAGAAGGGGCCGGGCACGCTGAAGCTTTCTTT CASSEGEGAGHAEAFF
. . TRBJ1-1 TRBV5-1 TGCGCCAGCAGCTTTAGCCAGGGAAATAGCGCTGAAGCTTTCTTT CASSFSQGNSAEAFF
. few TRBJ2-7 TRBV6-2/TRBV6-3 TGTGCCAGCACCGTCGGGGGCCCGGGCTACGAGCAGTACTTC CASTVGGPGYEQYF
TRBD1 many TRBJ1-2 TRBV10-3 TGTGCCATCAGTGAGTCGACAGGGTTGGTCTATGGCTACACCTTC CAISESTGLVYGYTF
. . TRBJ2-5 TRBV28 TGTGCCAGCAGTTCCCGATCCCCTCCGTACCAAGAGACCCAGTACTTC CASSSRSPPYQETQYF